This TCR beta chain derives from a study of control samples from healthy donors and cancer patients. The CDR3 runs to 15 residues. V lost 1 base to trimming and J lost 4 bases, with 11 bases between them. Germline V gene data show CDR1 as MNHNS and CDR2 as SASEGT. This table comes from immunoSEQ multiplex PCR, and its TCRdb copy is limited to in-frame clones, with some not included. The table shows about 140,000 clones, with around nine tenths occurring only once. Sequencing used blood. This clonotype was obtained from a woman aged 25 to 39 in good health. The J gene is TRBJ2-1, the V gene TRBV6-1, with D perhaps TRBD2 (5 bases). Here the CDR3 reads CASSEGAAGYNEQFF. CDR3 DNA sequence: TGTGCCAGCAGTGAAGGAGCGGCTGGGTACAATGAGCAGTTCTTC.